The following is a TCR beta chain sequence with its context. The CDR3 has 14 residues. Germline CDR1 MGHRA, CDR2 YSYEKL. The ends lost 1 base at V and 5 bases at J; junction bases unmatched: 0. This specimen comes from a study of T cell responses to AZD1222 COVID-19 vaccine. TCRdb's table, derived via immunoSEQ multiplex PCR, lists solely in-frame clones and lacks some. The data contain under 100,000 clones, roughly 90% of them singletons. The chain has TRBV4-1 and TRBJ1-5, with TRBD1 matching over 9 bases. This clonotype was obtained from an adult in good health. Sequenced material: peripheral blood, taken on day 0 of AZD1222 vaccination. CDR3: CASSQGTGDQPQHF. The CDR3 DNA reads TGCGCCAGCAGCCAAGGGACAGGGGATCAGCCCCAGCATTTT.